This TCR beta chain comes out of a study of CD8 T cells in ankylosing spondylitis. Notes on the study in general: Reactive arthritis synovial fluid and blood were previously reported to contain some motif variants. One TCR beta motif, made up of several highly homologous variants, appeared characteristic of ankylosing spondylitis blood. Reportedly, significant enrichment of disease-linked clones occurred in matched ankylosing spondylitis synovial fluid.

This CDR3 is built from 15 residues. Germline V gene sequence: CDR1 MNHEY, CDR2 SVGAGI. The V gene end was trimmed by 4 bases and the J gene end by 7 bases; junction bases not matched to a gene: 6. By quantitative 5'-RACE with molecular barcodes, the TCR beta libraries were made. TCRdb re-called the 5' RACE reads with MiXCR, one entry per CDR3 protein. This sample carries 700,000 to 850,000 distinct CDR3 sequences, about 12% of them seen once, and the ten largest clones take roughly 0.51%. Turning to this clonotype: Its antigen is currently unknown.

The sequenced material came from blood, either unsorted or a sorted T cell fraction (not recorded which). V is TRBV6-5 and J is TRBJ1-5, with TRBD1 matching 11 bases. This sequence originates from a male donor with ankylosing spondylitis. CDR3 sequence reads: CASSWTGGAGQPQHF. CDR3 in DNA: TGTGCCAGCAGTTGGACAGGGGGCGCCGGGCAGCCCCAGCATTTT.